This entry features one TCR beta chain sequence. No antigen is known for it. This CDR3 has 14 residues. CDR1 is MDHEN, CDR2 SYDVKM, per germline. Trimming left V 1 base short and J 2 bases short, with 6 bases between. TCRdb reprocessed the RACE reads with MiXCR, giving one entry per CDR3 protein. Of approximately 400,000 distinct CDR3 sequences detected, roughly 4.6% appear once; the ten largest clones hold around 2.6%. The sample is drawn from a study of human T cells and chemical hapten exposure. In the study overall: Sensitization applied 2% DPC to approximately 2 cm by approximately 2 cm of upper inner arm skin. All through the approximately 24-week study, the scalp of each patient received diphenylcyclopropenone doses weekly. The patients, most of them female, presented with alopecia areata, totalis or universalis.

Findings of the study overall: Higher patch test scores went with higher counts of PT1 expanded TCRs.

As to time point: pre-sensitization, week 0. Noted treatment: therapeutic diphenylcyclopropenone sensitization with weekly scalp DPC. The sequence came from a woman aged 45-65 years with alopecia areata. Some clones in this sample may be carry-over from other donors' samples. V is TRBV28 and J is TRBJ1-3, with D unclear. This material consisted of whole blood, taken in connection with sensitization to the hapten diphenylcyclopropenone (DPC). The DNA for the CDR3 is TGTGCCAGCAGTTTATTCCGGGCTGGAAACACCATATATTTT. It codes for CASSLFRAGNTIYF.